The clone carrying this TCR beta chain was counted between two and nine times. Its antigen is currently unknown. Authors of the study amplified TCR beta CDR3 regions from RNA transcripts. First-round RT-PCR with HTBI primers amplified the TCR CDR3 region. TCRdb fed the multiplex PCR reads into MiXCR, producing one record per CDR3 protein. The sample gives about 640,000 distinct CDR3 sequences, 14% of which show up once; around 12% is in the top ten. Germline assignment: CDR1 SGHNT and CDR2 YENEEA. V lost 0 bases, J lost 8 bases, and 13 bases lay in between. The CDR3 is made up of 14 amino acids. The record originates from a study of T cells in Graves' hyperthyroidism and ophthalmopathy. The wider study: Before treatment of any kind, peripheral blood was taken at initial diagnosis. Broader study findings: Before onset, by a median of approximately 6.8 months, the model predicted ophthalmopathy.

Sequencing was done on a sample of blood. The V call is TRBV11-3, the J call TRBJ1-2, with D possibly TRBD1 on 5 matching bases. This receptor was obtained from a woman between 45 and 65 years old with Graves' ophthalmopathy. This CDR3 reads CASSLDRTGWGYTF. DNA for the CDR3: TGTGCCAGCAGCTTAGATCGAACAGGCTGGGGCTACACCTTC.